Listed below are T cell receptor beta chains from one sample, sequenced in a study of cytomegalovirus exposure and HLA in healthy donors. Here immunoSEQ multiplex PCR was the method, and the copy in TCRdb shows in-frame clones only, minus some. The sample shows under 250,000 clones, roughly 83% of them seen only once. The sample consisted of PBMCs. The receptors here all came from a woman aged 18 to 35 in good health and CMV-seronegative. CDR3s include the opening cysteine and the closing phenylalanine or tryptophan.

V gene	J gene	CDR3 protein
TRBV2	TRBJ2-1	CASSASWEQFF
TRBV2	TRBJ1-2	CASSEARGFNYGYTF
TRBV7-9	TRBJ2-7	CASSQDSFYEQYF
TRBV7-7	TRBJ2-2	CASSSAGLAGDNTGELFF
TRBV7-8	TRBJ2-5	CASSFGTVEETQYF
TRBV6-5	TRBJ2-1	CASTGAGGQSNEQFF
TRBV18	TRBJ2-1	CASSPFRGRNEQFF
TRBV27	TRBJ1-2	CASSPRDINYGYTF
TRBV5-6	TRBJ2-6	CASSFTGSGANVLTF
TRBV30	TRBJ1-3	CAWSDWGSGNTIYF
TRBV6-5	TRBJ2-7	CASSSTRGKEQYF
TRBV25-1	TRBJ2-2	CASSEWGGLRSGELFF
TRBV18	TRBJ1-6	CASSPRDRGNSPLHF
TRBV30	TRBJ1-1	CAGHRAVNTEAFF
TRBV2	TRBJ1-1	CASSGQTMNTEAFF
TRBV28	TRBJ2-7	CASSSQRQGNYEQYF
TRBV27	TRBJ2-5	CASSFRQGQETQYF
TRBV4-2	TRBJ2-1	CASSQTRALEQFF
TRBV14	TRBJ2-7	CASSQGRIGYEQYF
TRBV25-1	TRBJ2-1	CASSERVNEQFF
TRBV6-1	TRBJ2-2	CASKPAGVTGELFF
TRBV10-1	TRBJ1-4	CASSKDGATNEKLFF
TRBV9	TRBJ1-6	CASSQSGNSPLHF
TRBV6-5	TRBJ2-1	CASSSVLAGDYNEQFF
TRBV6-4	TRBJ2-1	CASSDSSGDGGNEQFF
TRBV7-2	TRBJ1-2	CASSTTRRRGYGYTF
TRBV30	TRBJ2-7	CAWSGTGPYEQYF
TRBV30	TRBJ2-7	CAWSGGGLAYEQYF
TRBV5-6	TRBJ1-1	CASSFRNEAFF
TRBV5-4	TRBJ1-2	CASSLGRGDYGYTF
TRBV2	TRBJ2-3	CASSDAAGGSDTQYF
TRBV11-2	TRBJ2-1	CASSSLAGRAGNEQFF
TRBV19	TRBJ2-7	CASRSAGTGGYEQYF
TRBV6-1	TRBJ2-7	CASISGQVQAEQYF
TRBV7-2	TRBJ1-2	CASSPQTGTGGRGYTF
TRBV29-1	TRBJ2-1	CSVGRGGGEQFF
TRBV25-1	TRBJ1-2	CASSEYEGRTEGYTF
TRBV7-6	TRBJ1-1	CASSLASTEAFF
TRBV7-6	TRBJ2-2	CASEDSGGINTGELFF
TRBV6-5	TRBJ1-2	CASTTLRGSGYTF
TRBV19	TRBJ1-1	CASREQNTEAFF
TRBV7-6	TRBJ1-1	CASSLQTNTEAFF
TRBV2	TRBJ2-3	CASSGQGAADTQYF
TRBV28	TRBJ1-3	CASSLKGNTIYF
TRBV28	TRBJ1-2	CASSYSGQGLGYTF
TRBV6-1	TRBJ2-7	CASSELAEAGEQYF
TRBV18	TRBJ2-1	CASSPGYNEQFF
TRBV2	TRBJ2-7	CASTGTGTYEQYF
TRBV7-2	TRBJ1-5	CASSLVGRNQPQHF
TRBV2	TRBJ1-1	CASIDTEAFF
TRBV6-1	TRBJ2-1	CASSTTSGAYNEQFF
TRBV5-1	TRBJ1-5	CASSPSTGRQPQHF